This passage covers 23 T cell receptor beta chains from one sample sequenced in a study of cytomegalovirus exposure and HLA in healthy donors. Researchers ran the PCR with 60 Vbeta and 13 Jbeta primers. Libraries were prepared by immunoSEQ multiplex PCR; TCRdb keeps only in-frame clonotypes and omits some of them. This table has 200,000 to 250,000 clones, roughly 70% appearing once. Sequencing was done on a sample of PBMCs. The source of these receptors is a man aged 35 to 55 in good health and CMV-seropositive.

Comments on this clone: This is likely a read error, given that the CDR3 carries no conserved phenylalanine or tryptophan at its end. The chain is built from TRBV5-1 and TRBJ2-7; 9 nucleotides match TRBD1. This CDR3 is 15 amino acids long. Per germline, CDR1 SGHRS and CDR2 YFSETQ. V trimming: 0 bases; J trimming: 3 bases; junction bases outside the gene matches: 4. CDR3: CASSLDGTGSYEQYL. The CDR3 bases are TGCGCCAGCAGCTTGGATGGGACAGGGAGCTACGAGCAGTACCTC.

This clone was seen a few times. The chain links TRBV11-2 to TRBJ2-7; 9 bases are shared with TRBD1. The ends lost 6 bases at V and 1 base at J; junction bases unmatched: 7. Germline CDR1 SGHAT, CDR2 FQNNGV. This CDR3 spans 15 amino acids. The CDR3 region has the DNA TGTGCCAGCAGTGGGGAGGACAGGGGTTCCTACGAGCAGTACTTC. Its protein is CASSGEDRGSYEQYF.

The V call is TRBV2, the J call TRBJ2-5, with unresolved D. The J call may not be correct, given that the DNA end is closer to TRBJ2-7. The CDR3 is 14 residues long. CDR1 is SNHLY, CDR2 FYNNEI, per germline. The CDR3 loop reads CASRFVRDSYEQYF. CDR3 nucleotides: TGTGCCAGCAGATTTGTAAGGGACTCCTACGAGCAGTACTTC.

The chain carries TRBV27 and TRBJ2-3; D is possibly TRBD2 (6 bases). From germline, CDR1 is MNHEY and CDR2 SMNVEV (reference sequence). The CDR3 extends over 13 amino acids. Trimming took off 7 bases at V and 4 bases at J, with 12 bases between the two ends. The CDR3 region has the DNA TGTGCCAGCATTGGGGGGAGCGCAGATACGCAGTATTTT. Its protein product is CASIGGSADTQYF.

This clone was detected a few times. V usage is TRBV4-1 and J usage is TRBJ1-2; the match to TRBD1 covers 7 bases. CDR1 MGHRA and CDR2 YSYEKL come from the germline V gene. V shed 1 base, J shed 6 bases, and the junction held 2 bases outside the gene matches. The CDR3 totals 13 residues. Here the CDR3 reads CASSQAGGDGYTF. CDR3 DNA sequence: TGCGCCAGCAGCCAAGCAGGGGGTGATGGCTACACCTTC.

This sequence joins TRBV5-6 and TRBJ1-5, with 10 bases identical to TRBD1. CDR1 and CDR2 (germline): SGHDT, YYEEEE. V was clipped by 3 bases and J by 6 bases; unmatched bases: 6. This CDR3 is built from 15 residues. The CDR3 loop is CASSWGTGDTQPQHF. CDR3 bases: TGTGCCAGCAGCTGGGGGACAGGGGACACTCAGCCCCAGCATTTT.

This clone was seen more than once but under ten times. The chain joins TRBV10-1 to TRBJ1-1, with D possibly matching TRBD1 (5 bases). The CDR3 is 12 amino acids. Trimming pared 5 bases from V and 6 bases from J, leaving 10 bases between. Germline values: CDR1 WNHNN, CDR2 SYGVQD (reference sequence). CDR3 bases: TGCGCCAGCAGTCGGGGGTACGCTGAAGCTTTCTTT. Translated: CASSRGYAEAFF.

The chain is built from TRBV6-6 and TRBJ1-2, with D possibly matching TRBD1 (6 bases). Per the germline V gene, CDR1 is MNHNY and CDR2 is SVGAGI (reference sequence). V lost 4 bases, J lost 4 bases, and 13 bases lay in between. This CDR3 region has 14 residues. The CDR3 here is CASSSPTGSYGYTF. The DNA of the CDR3 is TGTGCCAGCAGTTCCCCGACAGGTAGCTATGGCTACACCTTC.

About this clone: The same CDR3 is also encoded by other DNA sequences in this sample. V and J are TRBV5-1 and TRBJ2-3; 9 nucleotides align to TRBD1. CDR3 length equals 15 residues. After removal of 0 bases from V and 3 bases from J, the junction contained 2 bases not matched to a gene. The V gene's germline CDR1 is SGHRS and CDR2 YFSETQ. The CDR3 coding sequence is TGCGCCAGCAGCTTGGAGGGACAGGGAACAGATACGCAGTATTTT. Translation: CASSLEGQGTDTQYF.

This clone showed up just once. CDR3 bases: TGCGCCAGCAGCTTGGAGGGAGACGACGAGCAGTACTTC. It specifies CASSLEGDDEQYF. The chain links TRBV5-1 to TRBJ2-5; maybe TRBD2 (5 bases). The J call may be wrong; the DNA end is better matched by TRBJ2-7. This CDR3 region has 13 residues. Looked up from germline, CDR1 is SGHRS and CDR2 is YFSETQ.

CDR3 residues: CASSVAVGANEQFF. The CDR3 region has the DNA TGTGCCAGCAGCGTAGCTGTGGGCGCCAATGAGCAGTTCTTC. The genes are TRBV9 and TRBJ2-1, with D unclear. The CDR3 covers 14 residues. Germline-derived CDR1 and CDR2 are SGDLS and YYNGEE. V lost 0 bases and J 6 bases, leaving 10 bases between the germline ends.

This chain uses TRBV5-1 with TRBJ2-7; a weak D match, TRBD1 (5 bases). V was trimmed by 2 bases and J by 6 bases, leaving 12 bases between them. This CDR3 is 13 amino acids long. In germline, CDR1 is SGHRS, CDR2 YFSETQ. The CDR3 nucleotides are TGCGCCAGCAGCTTCCTAGAAACAGGCGAGCAGTACTTC. Its protein product is CASSFLETGEQYF.

The V gene is TRBV4-1, the J gene TRBJ1-6; D gene unclear. The germline V and J ends were trimmed by 0 bases and 2 bases, with 8 bases remaining between them. Germline CDR1 and CDR2: MGHRA and YSYEKL. CDR3 length: 16 amino acids. The CDR3 here is CASSQDSRPYNSPLHF. Here the CDR3 DNA reads TGCGCCAGCAGCCAAGATAGCAGACCCTATAATTCACCCCTCCACTTT.

About this clone itself: The same CDR3 is also encoded by other DNA sequences in this sample. The chain carries TRBV11-2 and TRBJ2-3, with 12 bases aligning to TRBD2. CDR3 size: 16 residues. Germline values: CDR1 SGHAT, CDR2 FQNNGV. V lost 1 base to trimming and J lost 3 bases; unmatched junction nucleotides: 2. In DNA form, the CDR3 reads TGTGCCAGCAGCTTAGGGCTAGCGGGGGGGACAGATACGCAGTATTTT. Amino acid sequence: CASSLGLAGGTDTQYF.

The rearrangement joins TRBV13 to TRBJ2-2; TRBD2 is a possible D gene (7 bases). Trimming removed 1 base at V and 2 bases at J, with 14 bases between. The CDR3 has 17 residues. CDR1 is PRHDT and CDR2 is FYEKMQ in the germline V gene (reference sequence). CDR3 sequence: CASSLEGAGANTGELFF. The CDR3 DNA sequence: TGTGCCAGCAGCTTAGAAGGGGCGGGGGCCAACACCGGGGAGCTGTTTTTT.

This clone was observed a handful of times. This chain joins TRBV19 and TRBJ1-5, with D unresolved. The V gene's germline CDR1 is LNHDA and CDR2 SQIVND (reference sequence). The length of the CDR3 is 13 residues. Trimming took off 2 bases at V and 11 bases at J, with 13 bases between the two ends. DNA of the CDR3: TGTGCCAGTAGTATACCCGGGTTGAGGGCCCAGCATTTT. Protein product: CASSIPGLRAQHF.

CDR3 nucleotides: TGTGCCAGCAGTTTAGGACAGACAGCCTCTGGAAACACCATATATTTT. Translating gives CASSLGQTASGNTIYF. The rearrangement uses TRBV9 and TRBJ1-3; D possibly corresponds to TRBD1 (6 bases). CDR1 SGDLS and CDR2 YYNGEE come from the germline V gene. V gave up 5 bases and J gave up 0 bases, with 15 bases separating them. This CDR3 is built from 16 residues.

V and J are TRBV7-3 and TRBJ1-2; 9 bases are a match to TRBD1. CDR1 is SGHTA, CDR2 FQGTGA, per germline. V lost 5 bases to trimming and J lost 7 bases; unmatched junction nucleotides: 8. CDR3 length: 14 residues. The CDR3, as DNA: TGTGCCAGCAGCCGGGACAGGGACCCTCGTGGCTACACCTTC. Protein sequence: CASSRDRDPRGYTF.

This chain links TRBV5-1 with TRBJ2-3; tentative D call: TRBD2 (5 bases). There are 15 residues in the CDR3. Germline CDR1 and CDR2: SGHRS and YFSETQ. V dropped 2 bases and J dropped 2 bases, with 12 bases sitting between them. CDR3 nucleotide sequence: TGCGCCAGCAGCTTCGGTGGGAGACCCACAGATACGCAGTATTTT. This encodes CASSFGGRPTDTQYF. The full variable domain, in which reference TRBV5-1 and TRBJ2-3 provide the parts outside the CDR3, is KAGVTQTPRYLIKTRGQQVTLSCSPISGHRSVSWYQQTPGQGLQFLFEYFSETQRNKGNFPGRFSGRQFSNSRSEMNVSTLELGDSALYLCASSFGGRPTDTQYFGPGTRLTVL.

CDR3 nucleotides: TGCAGCGTCTCCGCTTCCGGACAGGGGGCCTATGGCTACACCTTC. Translated, it gives CSVSASGQGAYGYTF. The V gene is TRBV29-1, the J gene TRBJ1-2; 11 bases are shared with TRBD1. The germline V gene has CDR1 SQVTM and CDR2 ANQGSEA. This CDR3 is 15 amino acids long. Trimming at V came to 6 bases and at J to 4 bases, leaving 10 bases not matched to a gene.

This chain connects TRBV9 to TRBJ2-1; 12 nucleotides agree with TRBD2. Per germline, CDR1 SGDLS and CDR2 YYNGEE. Trimming removed 4 bases from V and 7 bases from J; junction bases left unmatched: 6. The CDR3 contains 15 residues. CDR3 protein: CASSFGLAGRNEQFF. CDR3 nucleotide sequence: TGTGCCAGCAGCTTTGGACTAGCGGGGAGGAATGAGCAGTTCTTC.

The count of this clone is one. The chain employs TRBV10-3 and TRBJ2-5; 13 positions match TRBD2. The CDR3 spans 17 residues. The germline V gene has CDR1 ENHRY and CDR2 SYGVKD. Unmatched junction bases numbered 7, after V lost 2 bases and J lost 4 bases. Here the CDR3 reads CAISEKRLAGGRETQYF. The CDR3 coding sequence is TGTGCCATCAGTGAGAAAAGACTAGCGGGGGGACGAGAGACCCAGTACTTC.

V usage is TRBV29-1 and J usage is TRBJ1-2, with TRBD1 matching over 7 bases. There are 13 residues in the CDR3. V dropped 8 bases and J dropped 8; count of bases not matched to a gene: 14. Germline assignment: CDR1 SQVTM and CDR2 ANQGSEA. The CDR3 sequence: CSSRLAGGNGYTF. The DNA for the CDR3 is TGCAGCTCCCGGTTGGCAGGGGGTAACGGCTACACCTTC.